The clone carrying this T cell receptor (beta chain) has more than one count but fewer than ten. CDR1 MGHRA and CDR2 YSYEKL come from the germline V gene. Trimming took off 3 bases at V and 5 bases at J, with 14 bases between the two ends. The CDR3 length is 14 residues. The data were obtained in a study of T-cell reconstitution after alpha-beta-depleted transplantation in children. As it was prepared, the TCRbeta library received unique molecular identifiers. TCRdb re-analysed the PCR reads in MiXCR, keeping a single row per CDR3 protein. The table lists around 400,000 distinct CDR3 sequences, roughly 20% of them singletons.

Sequenced here: PBMCs from the stem cell graft donor, sampled from the stem cell graft. The V call is TRBV4-1, the J call TRBJ2-7, with a tentative D call TRBD2 (6 bases). The origin of this receptor is a human donor who donated a stem cell graft to a child with acute myeloid leukemia. The CDR3 DNA sequence: TGCGCCAGCAGCCAGACCCCCGCTAGCGACGAGCAGTACTTC. Protein: CASSQTPASDEQYF.